This T cell receptor (beta chain) was sequenced for a study of graft-versus-host responses after intestinal transplantation. Findings and caveats of the study: Early after transplant, HvG declines were associated with peak levels of circulating GvH clones.

In regard to this clone: Antigen: not known.

The V and J ends lost 0 bases and 8 bases respectively, with 14 bases between them. The CDR3 contains 15 residues. The germline V gene encodes CDR1 SGHRS and CDR2 YFSETQ. Some clones are missing from TCRdb's copy, which holds only in-frame ones; the method was immunoSEQ multiplex PCR. This sample carries around 20,000 clones, 89% of them seen once, and the ten largest clones take over 4%. Material: PBMCs, obtained 65 to 70 days after intestinal transplantation. The chain uses TRBV5-1 and TRBJ1-4; D might be TRBD1 (5 bases). The source is a human patient who received an intestinal transplant, so some T cells may come from the graft donor. Here the CDR3 DNA reads TGCGCCAGCAGCTTGGCCTTCAGGGCTGGAGAAAAACTGTTTTTT. This gives the protein CASSLAFRAGEKLFF.